Below, 24 T cell receptor beta chains from the same sample are listed, as sequenced in a study of control samples from healthy donors and cancer patients. Profiling relied on immunoSEQ multiplex PCR, and the TCRdb table lists in-frame clones only, not all of them. The sample carries approximately 70,000 clones, about nine tenths recorded once. The sample consisted of PBMCs. The origin of the receptors is a man in his fifties or sixties with lung cancer.

The genes are TRBV6-5 and TRBJ2-6, with D possibly called TRBD1 or TRBD2 (5 bases each). Trimming cost V 8 bases and J 1 base, with 9 bases left between them. The CDR3 has 14 amino acids. Looked up from germline, CDR1 is MNHEY and CDR2 is SVGAGI. CDR3 residues: CASAWGSGANVLTF. CDR3 nucleotides: TGTGCCAGCGCCTGGGGGTCTGGGGCCAACGTCCTGACTTTC.

The chain combines TRBV6-1 with TRBJ1-1, with TRBD1 matching over 7 bases. The CDR3 runs 14 residues. The V gene's germline CDR1 is MNHNS and CDR2 SASEGT. The V and J ends lost 2 bases and 4 bases, in that order; junction bases with no gene match: 4. The CDR3 sequence is CASSERSGGTEAFF. In DNA, the CDR3 is TGTGCCAGCAGTGAAAGGTCAGGGGGCACTGAAGCTTTCTTT.

The chain uses TRBV3-1 (or the pseudogene TRBV3-2) and TRBJ1-4; D is unresolved. Germline CDR1 is LGHDT and CDR2 is YNNKEL (reference sequence). V was trimmed by 0 bases and J by 7 bases, leaving 9 bases between them. CDR3 size: 14 residues. This CDR3 is CASSQDRPGEKLFF. In nucleotides, the CDR3 is TGTGCCAGCAGCCAAGATCGGCCGGGTGAAAAACTGTTTTTT.

V usage is TRBV3-1 (or the pseudogene TRBV3-2) and J usage is TRBJ1-2; TRBD1 agrees at 8 bases. The germline V gene has CDR1 LGHDT and CDR2 YNNKEL (reference sequence). This CDR3 region has 16 residues. V lost 2 bases to trimming and J lost 5 bases; unmatched junction nucleotides: 10. CDR3 protein: CASSQYSGTGDYGYTF. CDR3 in DNA: TGTGCCAGCAGCCAATACTCCGGGACAGGAGATTATGGCTACACCTTC.

This clone turned up a few times. The chain uses TRBV7-7 and TRBJ2-3; D remains ambiguous. This CDR3 is 15 amino acids long. Per the germline V gene, CDR1 is SSHAT and CDR2 is FNYEAQ (reference sequence). V was trimmed by 5 bases and J by 0 bases, leaving 12 bases between them. The CDR3 DNA reads TGTGCCAGCAGCGCAACTGGGCAAAGCACAGATACGCAGTATTTT. As protein: CASSATGQSTDTQYF.

The rearrangement uses TRBV5-4 and TRBJ2-7, with 7 bases lining up with TRBD2. The V segment lost 0 bases and the J segment 1 base; nucleotides outside the gene matches: 10. Germline V gene sequence: CDR1 SGHNT, CDR2 YYREEE (reference sequence). This CDR3 spans 17 amino acids. The CDR3 nucleotides read TGTGCCAGCAGCTTGGGCCCAGCAAGCGGGGTATCCTACGAGCAGTACGTC. It yields the protein CASSLGPASGVSYEQYV.

The chain recombines TRBV5-4 with TRBJ1-1; 7 bases match TRBD1. The CDR3 spans 15 residues. From germline, CDR1 is SGHNT and CDR2 YYREEE (reference sequence). With 5 bases clipped from V and 1 base from J, the junction kept 8 bases outside the gene matches. DNA of the CDR3: TGTGCCAGCAGGGACCCGGGACAGCAGAACACTGAAGCTTTCTTT. It encodes CASRDPGQQNTEAFF. The full variable domain, completed using reference TRBV5-4 and TRBJ1-1, is ETGVTQSPTHLIKTRGQQVTLRCSSQSGHNTVSWYQQALGQGPQFIFQYYREEENGRGNFPPRFSGLQFPNYSSELNVNALELDDSALYLCASRDPGQQNTEAFFGQGTRLTVV.

The chain is built from TRBV24-1 and TRBJ2-2; TRBD1 might be the D (6 bases). The CDR3 has 14 residues. The V end lost 4 bases, the J end lost 6 bases, and 11 bases lay between the germline ends. Germline loops: CDR1 KGHDR, CDR2 SFDVKD. The CDR3 is CATSEPGQSGELFF. For the CDR3, the DNA is TGTGCCACCAGTGAACCCGGACAGTCCGGGGAGCTGTTTTTT.

The CDR3 here is CASSQGANQPQHF. As DNA, the CDR3 is TGTGCCAGCAGTCAGGGGGCCAATCAGCCCCAGCATTTT. The chain couples TRBV6-5 to TRBJ1-5; 8 nucleotides agree with TRBD1. V gave up 5 bases and J gave up 3 bases; unmatched junction bases: 0. The V gene's germline CDR1 is MNHEY and CDR2 SVGAGI. The CDR3 is 13 residues long.

The chain combines TRBV6-5 with TRBJ1-2; no firm D call. V lost 6 bases and J lost 7, with 15 bases in between. Germline V CDR1 and CDR2: MNHEY, SVGAGI. The CDR3 consists of 13 residues. For the CDR3, the DNA is TGTGCCAGCAGCTTCTCGGAATTGCGTGGCTACACCTTC. It specifies CASSFSELRGYTF.

The chain carries TRBV29-1 and TRBJ1-1; a possible D gene is TRBD1 (5 bases). V lost 4 bases, J lost 3 bases, and 15 bases lay in between. The CDR3 is 14 amino acids. The V gene's germline CDR1 is SQVTM and CDR2 ANQGSEA. In DNA, the CDR3 is TGCAGCGTTGTGAGGGGCCTCCTCGACACTGAAGCTTTCTTT. Encoded protein: CSVVRGLLDTEAFF.

This chain links TRBV4-1 with TRBJ1-5; 9 bases map to TRBD1. CDR3 size: 18 residues. The germline CDR1 and CDR2 sequences are MGHRA and YSYEKL. V gave up 5 bases and J gave up 0 bases; unmatched junction bases: 11. The CDR3 region is CASSSRSGQGSSNQPQHF. CDR3 DNA sequence: TGCGCCAGCAGCTCCCGTTCAGGACAGGGGTCTAGCAATCAGCCCCAGCATTTT.

The J gene is TRBJ1-1, the V gene TRBV6-2 or TRBV6-3, with D maybe TRBD1 (6 bases). The CDR3 loop spans 15 amino acids. CDR1 MNHEY and CDR2 SVGEGT come from the germline V gene. Trimming took off 2 bases at V and 4 bases at J, with 14 bases between the two ends. The CDR3 nucleotides are TGTGCCAGCAGTTACCCGGGGGCGACAGTCACTGAAGCTTTCTTT. Translated, it gives CASSYPGATVTEAFF.

The J gene is TRBJ1-1, the V gene TRBV28, with D unclear. Trimming cost V 6 bases and J 7 bases, with 9 bases left between them. The CDR3 consists of 11 residues. CDR1 is MDHEN and CDR2 is SYDVKM in the germline V gene. CDR3 sequence (DNA): TGTGCCAGCAGCCGCGGATTTGAAGCTTTCTTT. It is translated as CASSRGFEAFF.

This rearrangement joins TRBV12-3 or TRBV12-4 to TRBJ1-6; D may be TRBD1 (6 bases). V lost 6 bases and J lost 6, with 9 bases in between. The CDR3 length is 13 residues. The CDR3 nucleotides read TGTGCCAGCAGAAGACAGGTTAATTCACCCCTCCACTTT. This codes for CASRRQVNSPLHF.

The chain joins TRBV30 to TRBJ2-1; possibly TRBD1 for D (5 bases). This CDR3 spans 13 amino acids. The V and J ends lost 8 bases and 8 bases respectively, with 19 bases between them. CDR1 GTSNPN and CDR2 SVGIG come from the germline V gene (reference sequence). In DNA form, the CDR3 reads TGTGCCGGGGCAAGTGGCAGGGCCCATGAGCAGTTCTTC. Protein sequence: CAGASGRAHEQFF.

J is TRBJ1-1 and V is TRBV18; the match to TRBD1 covers 9 bases. Germline V gene data show CDR1 as KGHSH and CDR2 as LQKENI. The CDR3 covers 15 residues. The V segment lost 5 bases and the J segment 0 bases; nucleotides outside the gene matches: 4. CDR3 loop: CASSDRGSMNTEAFF. CDR3 in DNA: TGTGCCAGCTCAGACAGGGGGAGCATGAACACTGAAGCTTTCTTT.

The CDR3 DNA reads TGTGCCAGCAGCCGACAGGGGTCCATTCAGTACTTC. Its translation: CASSRQGSIQYF. The chain employs TRBV3-1 (or the pseudogene TRBV3-2) and TRBJ2-4, with 8 bases identical to TRBD1. Per germline, CDR1 LGHDT and CDR2 YNNKEL (reference sequence). The CDR3 loop spans 12 amino acids. The V gene end was trimmed by 4 bases and the J gene end by 9 bases; junction bases not matched to a gene: 2.

The chain is built from TRBV3-1 (or the pseudogene TRBV3-2) and TRBJ1-5; possibly TRBD1 for D (6 bases). Trimming removed 0 bases at V and 7 bases at J, with 7 bases between. CDR3 length equals 13 residues. Per germline, CDR1 LGHDT and CDR2 YNNKEL (reference sequence). The chain's CDR3 is CASSQDRGQPQHF. Here the CDR3 DNA reads TGTGCCAGCAGCCAAGACAGGGGCCAGCCCCAGCATTTT.

This clone has just one count. This chain links TRBV11-2 with TRBJ1-4; D might be TRBD1 (6 bases). This CDR3 is 16 amino acids long. The germline V gene encodes CDR1 SGHAT and CDR2 FQNNGV. V lost 2 bases and J 4 bases, leaving 14 bases between the germline ends. The CDR3 bases are TGTGCCAGCAGCTTAACCGGGGGGGCGATTAATGAAAAACTGTTTTTT. Its protein product is CASSLTGGAINEKLFF.

In DNA, the CDR3 is TGTGCCAGCAGTTCTACATGGGAGCAGTTCTTC. Translating gives CASSSTWEQFF. The chain combines TRBV12-3 or TRBV12-4 with TRBJ2-1, with no clear D. V lost 4 bases and J lost 10, with 8 bases in between. The CDR3 length is 11 residues.

This sequence joins TRBV29-1 and TRBJ2-7; 9 bases line up with TRBD1. Germline V lookup: CDR1 SQVTM, CDR2 ANQGSEA. This CDR3 region has 14 residues. V trimming: 2 bases; J trimming: 2 bases; junction bases outside the gene matches: 4. CDR3 bases: TGCAGCGTTGAAACGGGACAGGGAACCTACGAGCAGTACTTC. Protein product: CSVETGQGTYEQYF.

The V and J genes are TRBV24-1 and TRBJ2-3; possibly TRBD2 for D (7 bases). The CDR3 has 16 amino acids. Per germline, CDR1 KGHDR and CDR2 SFDVKD. V gave up 6 bases and J gave up 7 bases, with 22 bases separating them. The DNA of the CDR3 is TGTGCCACCAGTATACAGAAGGGGGGGATGGTGCATACGCAGTATTTT. Translated: CATSIQKGGMVHTQYF.

The genes are TRBV6-5 and TRBJ1-4; 8 bases fit TRBD1. The ends lost 4 bases at V and 4 bases at J; junction bases unmatched: 2. Per germline, CDR1 MNHEY and CDR2 SVGAGI. CDR3 length: 14 amino acids. DNA of the CDR3: TGTGCCAGCAGTTGGACAGGGCTTAATGAAAAACTGTTTTTT. Translated, it gives CASSWTGLNEKLFF.